This T cell receptor (beta chain) appears in the sequencing data of a study of blood T cell repertoires in COVID-19. Study summary: Spain, Italy and the United States supplied samples that represented acute and convalescent COVID-19.

Trimming at V came to 2 bases and at J to 4 bases, leaving 4 bases not matched to a gene. Germline V gives CDR1 SGHRS, CDR2 YFSETQ. This CDR3 comprises 14 residues. Original analysis: How many nucleated cells were present was estimated from reference gene primer amplification. Assay: immunoSEQ multiplex PCR; the TCRdb copy retains only in-frame clones and omits some. D and trimming come from the DNA, and the V and J calls and clone size come from that table. In the table there are 250,000 to 300,000 clones, roughly 85% of which are singletons. This chain uses TRBV5-1 with TRBJ1-2; TRBD1 matches 8 bases. The sample consisted of peripheral blood. The sequence was collected from a man aged 60 to 69 who had recovered from COVID-19. CDR3 DNA sequence: TGCGCCAGCAGCTTACAGGGGGGGTCCTATGGCTACACCTTC. As protein: CASSLQGGSYGYTF.